This T cell receptor beta chain appears in the sequencing data of a study of cytomegalovirus exposure and HLA in healthy donors. Germline lookup yields CDR1 MNHEY and CDR2 SMNVEV (reference sequence). After removal of 4 bases from V and 2 bases from J, the junction contained 0 bases not matched to a gene. The CDR3 extends over 13 amino acids. 13 Jbeta primers and 60 Vbeta primers were used for the PCR. The assay was immunoSEQ multiplex PCR, and TCRdb's table has in-frame clones only and misses some. The sample yields about 140,000 clones, 76% seen once. Study-level points and caveats: Presence/absence analyses treated sequencing depth as roughly uniform across donors. Most TCR sequences were rare, but some public TCRs occurred in many donors. Fewer N-insertions than the approximately 700-donor mean were reportedly shown by an Asian-associated ancestry cluster in a later analysis.

In its sample, this clone was seen a few times. The antigen is not known. Sequenced: PBMCs. The clonotype originates from a middle-aged man in good health and CMV-seronegative. J is TRBJ2-3 and V is TRBV27, with 7 bases fitting TRBD2. The CDR3 sequence is CASSWDYTDTQYF. CDR3 sequence (DNA): TGTGCCAGCAGTTGGGACTACACAGATACGCAGTATTTT.